Shown below are 5 T cell receptor beta chains from a single sample sequenced in a study of cytomegalovirus exposure and HLA in healthy donors. PCR used 60 Vbeta primers and 13 Jbeta primers. Profiling relied on immunoSEQ multiplex PCR, and the TCRdb table lists in-frame clones only, not all of them. The table lists about 200,000 clones, around 82% of them singletons. The source material was PBMCs. The receptor set was obtained from a woman in her twenties or thirties in good health and CMV-seronegative.

J is TRBJ2-5 and V is TRBV11-2; D unclear. Germline CDR1 is SGHAT and CDR2 is FQNNGV. V dropped 1 base and J dropped 5 bases, with 14 bases sitting between them. This CDR3 spans 15 amino acids. The CDR3 sequence: CASSLGFERWETQYF. DNA of the CDR3: TGTGCCAGCAGCTTAGGCTTTGAGAGGTGGGAGACCCAGTACTTC.

This chain joins TRBV5-4 and TRBJ1-5; no firm D call. Germline V gives CDR1 SGHNT, CDR2 YYREEE (reference sequence). The V and J ends lost 4 bases and 7 bases respectively, with 15 bases between them. The CDR3 totals 14 residues. This CDR3 is CASSIGGTDQPQHF. The DNA for the CDR3 is TGTGCCAGCAGCATTGGTGGCACAGACCAGCCCCAGCATTTT. The variable domain in full, completed from reference TRBV5-4 and TRBJ1-5, reads ETGVTQSPTHLIKTRGQQVTLRCSSQSGHNTVSWYQQALGQGPQFIFQYYREEENGRGNFPPRFSGLQFPNYSSELNVNALELDDSALYLCASSIGGTDQPQHFGDGTRLSIL.

This clone was seen once. The CDR3 loop reads CASSLRGTGEQYF. CDR3 DNA sequence: TGCGCCAGCAGCTTGCGGGGGACGGGCGAGCAGTACTTC. The chain employs TRBV10-2 and TRBJ2-7; the match to TRBD2 covers 7 bases. Germline V gene lookup returns CDR1 WSHSY and CDR2 SAAADI. V trimming: 6 bases; J trimming: 6 bases; junction bases outside the gene matches: 8. This CDR3 has 13 amino acids.

The chain is built from TRBV5-4 and TRBJ2-7; 8 bases align to TRBD2. The CDR3 covers 15 residues. Germline CDR1 and CDR2: SGHNT and YYREEE (reference sequence). The J segment lost 5 bases and the V segment lost 3 bases, leaving 10 bases of the junction unmatched. Here the CDR3 DNA reads TGTGCCAGCAGCTACGCGGGACTAGTCTTCCACGAGCAGTACTTC. As protein: CASSYAGLVFHEQYF. Variable domain in full (rest from reference TRBV5-4 and TRBJ2-7): ETGVTQSPTHLIKTRGQQVTLRCSSQSGHNTVSWYQQALGQGPQFIFQYYREEENGRGNFPPRFSGLQFPNYSSELNVNALELDDSALYLCASSYAGLVFHEQYFGPGTRLTVT.

The rearrangement links TRBV7-9 to TRBJ1-1; no reliable D call. CDR1 is SEHNR, CDR2 FQNEAQ, per germline (reference sequence). The CDR3 length is 14 residues. Trimming shortened V by 5 bases and J by 3 bases, and 13 bases separated the two germline ends. In DNA form, the CDR3 reads TGTGCCAGCAGCGCAATCAGGTCAGACACTGAAGCTTTCTTT. Amino acids: CASSAIRSDTEAFF.